Sequencing of this TCR beta chain was carried out in a study of OX40 agonist ivuxolimab in advanced cancers. Assay: immunoSEQ multiplex PCR; the TCRdb copy retains only in-frame clones and omits some. Of 27,000 or so clones in the sample, about four fifths are singletons; the top ten hold around 12%. The CDR3 is made up of 15 amino acids. Germline values: CDR1 SGHVS, CDR2 FNYEAQ. V lost 3 bases, J lost 3 bases, and 15 bases lay in between. This chain links TRBV7-6 with TRBJ2-7, with TRBD1 as a possible D gene (6 bases). The sequence came from an adult with an advanced solid tumor such as melanoma, head and neck, liver or kidney cancer. The sequencing here drew on CD4+ or CD8+ T cells sorted from blood, taken in a trial of the OX40 agonist ivuxolimab. The CDR3 DNA is TGTGCCAGCAGCTTGTCTTCGGGACAAATCTACGAGCAGTACTTC. Its translation is CASSLSSGQIYEQYF.